The 31 T cell receptor beta chains presented below share a single source sample, sequenced in a study of CD8+ T cells in alopecia areata. In each case, RNA was isolated and then reverse transcribed into cDNA as the sequencing template. The table came from immunoSEQ multiplex PCR; TCRdb's copy has only in-frame clones and leaves some out. This sample has 140,000 to 150,000 clones, with 51% found just once. The source was CD4+ T cells sorted from blood, collected at week 0. The receptors were sampled from a human donor with alopecia areata.

The chain couples TRBV5-5 to TRBJ2-1; tentative D call: TRBD2 (5 bases). The V gene's germline CDR1 is SGHKS and CDR2 YYEKEE (reference sequence). Trimming removed 6 bases from V and 4 bases from J, with 14 bases in between. CDR3 length: 14 residues. For the CDR3, the DNA is TGTGCCAGCACCCGGACTGGACCTTACAATGAGCAGTTCTTC. Translated: CASTRTGPYNEQFF.

The chain links TRBV4-2 to TRBJ2-3; TRBD2 aligns across 10 bases. Germline V gene sequence: CDR1 LGHNA, CDR2 YNFKEQ. Trimming took 0 bases from V and 6 from J; bases not matched to a gene: 6. This CDR3 comprises 16 residues. CDR3 protein: CASSQDPSGRGDTQYF. The CDR3 DNA follows: TGTGCCAGCAGCCAAGATCCTAGCGGGAGAGGGGATACGCAGTATTTT.

The chain employs TRBV18 and TRBJ1-2; D is unresolved. This CDR3 is 15 amino acids long. Trimming took 0 bases from V and 4 from J, leaving 12 bases between them. Germline-derived CDR1 and CDR2 are KGHSH and LQKENI. Here the CDR3 reads CASSPPSGGIYGYTF. CDR3 coding DNA: TGTGCCAGCTCACCACCCTCAGGCGGGATCTATGGCTACACCTTC.

Worth noting for this clone: The junction departs from the called germline gene at one end, perhaps through a read error. The chain is built from TRBV6-1 and TRBJ2-2, with TRBD2 matching 16 bases. The CDR3 contains 18 residues. Germline V lookup: CDR1 MNHNS, CDR2 SASEGT. CDR3 DNA: TGTGCCCGCAGTGGGGGACTAGCGGGAGGGCCGAACACCGGAGAGCTGTTTTTT. It translates to CARSGGLAGGPNTGELFF.

J is TRBJ2-7 and V is TRBV6-6; possibly TRBD1 or TRBD2 for D (5 bases each). CDR1 MNHNY and CDR2 SVGAGI come from the germline V gene (reference sequence). V was clipped by 6 bases and J by 5 bases, with 17 bases between them. This CDR3 spans 14 amino acids. The chain's CDR3 is CASRPRDPWHEQYF. Written as DNA, the CDR3 is TGTGCCAGCAGACCCCGGGACCCCTGGCACGAGCAGTACTTC.

The chain employs TRBV28 and TRBJ2-1, with D tentatively TRBD1 or TRBD2 (7 bases each). V was pared by 7 bases and J by 8 bases, with 24 bases between. This CDR3 has 16 residues. Germline values: CDR1 MDHEN, CDR2 SYDVKM. The CDR3 DNA sequence: TGTGCCAGCACCTCTCTAGCGGAACCAGGGGGGTATGAGCAGTTCTTC. Translated, it gives CASTSLAEPGGYEQFF.

The rearrangement joins TRBV7-2 to TRBJ2-7; unclear D gene. CDR3 length: 15 amino acids. With 0 bases removed from V and 5 bases from J, the gap between germline ends came to 14 bases. Germline V lookup: CDR1 SGHTA, CDR2 FQGNSA. CDR3 nucleotide sequence: TGTGCCAGCAGCTTAGCGGGCGGACGCCAACACGAGCAGTACTTC. The encoded protein is CASSLAGGRQHEQYF.

The V gene is TRBV20-1, the J gene TRBJ1-1; D not certain. Germline V gene sequence: CDR1 DFQATT, CDR2 SNEGSKA (reference sequence). The CDR3 is 11 residues long. V was clipped by 6 bases and J by 0 bases, with 5 bases between them. CDR3 sequence reads: CSARMNTEAFF. The CDR3 DNA is TGCAGTGCAAGGATGAACACTGAAGCTTTCTTT.

This clone came up a few times. The V gene is TRBV15, the J gene TRBJ2-7, with D hard to call. The CDR3 runs to 14 residues. CDR1 LNHNV and CDR2 YYDKDF come from the germline V gene (reference sequence). V was pared by 0 bases and J by 1 base, with 7 bases between. CDR3 loop: CATSRDMVSYEQYF. In DNA, the CDR3 is TGTGCCACCAGCAGAGATATGGTATCCTACGAGCAGTACTTC.

J is TRBJ2-3 and V is TRBV29-1; no clear D gene. The CDR3 covers 15 residues. Trimming shortened V by 7 bases and J by 1 base, and 18 bases separated the two germline ends. Germline values: CDR1 SQVTM, CDR2 ANQGSEA. The CDR3, as DNA: TGCAGCGCCAAAAGAGACTCTCTGCGCACAGATACGCAGTATTTT. This codes for CSAKRDSLRTDTQYF.

The CDR3 spells CASSQNPTSGRRANTGELFF. The DNA for the CDR3 is TGTGCCAGCAGCCAAAACCCGACTAGCGGGAGACGTGCGAACACCGGGGAGCTGTTTTTT. The chain has TRBV4-2 and TRBJ2-2; 12 bases fit TRBD2. With 2 bases clipped from V and 0 bases from J, the junction kept 10 bases outside the gene matches. Germline CDR1 is LGHNA and CDR2 is YNFKEQ. CDR3 length equals 20 residues.

This clone was counted only a few times. The chain couples TRBV9 to TRBJ1-1; D call uncertain. The V end was cut by 4 bases, the J end by 3 bases, with 10 bases between. This CDR3 is built from 13 residues. Germline CDR1 is SGDLS and CDR2 is YYNGEE. CDR3: CASSRALDTEAFF. The DNA for the CDR3 is TGTGCCAGCAGCCGCGCTTTGGACACTGAAGCTTTCTTT.

The chain is built from TRBV29-1 and TRBJ2-7, with a weak D call TRBD1 (6 bases). Trimming cost V 1 base and J 0 bases, with 13 bases left between them. Germline V gene data show CDR1 as SQVTM and CDR2 as ANQGSEA. The CDR3 has 15 residues. This CDR3 is CSVEVGQGSSYEQYF. CDR3 DNA: TGCAGCGTTGAAGTGGGGCAGGGGAGCTCCTACGAGCAGTACTTC.

V usage is TRBV15 and J usage is TRBJ2-1; D is perhaps TRBD2 (6 bases). In germline, CDR1 is LNHNV, CDR2 YYDKDF (reference sequence). The CDR3 consists of 13 residues. Trimming took 0 bases from V and 8 from J, leaving 8 bases between them. The CDR3 sequence is CATSRDRGYEQFF. DNA of the CDR3: TGTGCCACCAGCAGAGATCGGGGGTATGAGCAGTTCTTC. Supplemented by reference TRBV15 and TRBJ2-1, the full variable domain reads DAMVIQNPRYQVTQFGKPVTLSCSQTLNHNVMYWYQQKSSQAPKLLFHYYDKDFNNEADTPDNFQSRRPNTSFCFLDIRSPGLGDTAMYLCATSRDRGYEQFFGPGTRLTVL.

The chain carries TRBV18 and TRBJ2-1; tentatively, D is TRBD2 (6 bases). From germline, CDR1 is KGHSH and CDR2 LQKENI. The CDR3 runs 16 residues. Trimming left V 4 bases short and J 4 bases short, with 17 bases between. The CDR3 sequence: CASSLTGTPVYNEQFF. CDR3 coding DNA: TGTGCCAGCTCACTGACCGGGACTCCCGTATACAATGAGCAGTTCTTC.

This clone was counted a few times. The genes are TRBV5-1 and TRBJ2-3; D possibly corresponds to TRBD1 (6 bases). Germline V gene sequence: CDR1 SGHRS, CDR2 YFSETQ. The CDR3 runs 13 residues. The V end lost 5 bases, the J end lost 6 bases, and 13 bases lay between the germline ends. CDR3 DNA: TGCGCCAGCAGAGTTGGGGGCGTGGATACGCAGTATTTT. Residues: CASRVGGVDTQYF.

The chain couples TRBV30 to TRBJ1-1; D possibly corresponds to TRBD1 (5 bases). The V gene's germline CDR1 is GTSNPN and CDR2 SVGIG (reference sequence). V was trimmed by 4 bases and J by 1 base, leaving 13 bases between them. The CDR3 totals 14 residues. CDR3 in DNA: TGTGCCTGGACGTTGGCAGGGAGGAACACTGAAGCTTTCTTT. Residues: CAWTLAGRNTEAFF.

This chain links TRBV9 with TRBJ2-3; 7 bases match TRBD2. CDR1 and CDR2 (germline): SGDLS, YYNGEE. This CDR3 contains 15 residues. J gave up 5 bases and V 0 bases, and 6 bases lay outside the gene matches. CDR3 sequence reads: CASSVAAGRLDTQYF. The DNA for the CDR3 is TGTGCCAGCAGCGTAGCAGCGGGACGCTTAGATACGCAGTATTTT.

The V call is TRBV5-1, the J call TRBJ2-3; 14 nucleotides align to TRBD2. CDR3 size: 18 residues. The trim removed 2 bases at V and 1 base at J, leaving 6 bases unmatched. In germline, CDR1 is SGHRS, CDR2 YFSETQ. CDR3 nucleotides: TGCGCCAGCAGCTTCGGGACTAGCGGGAGTTGGGGCACAGATACGCAGTATTTT. It yields the protein CASSFGTSGSWGTDTQYF.

This clone was seen only a few times. The J gene is TRBJ1-2, the V gene TRBV27, with 10 bases that match TRBD1. Germline loops: CDR1 MNHEY, CDR2 SMNVEV (reference sequence). J gave up 6 bases and V 7 bases, and 11 bases lay outside the gene matches. This CDR3 spans 15 amino acids. This CDR3 is CASTRQTGTGDGYTF. In DNA form, the CDR3 reads TGTGCCAGCACGAGGCAAACCGGGACAGGGGATGGCTACACCTTC.

The J gene is TRBJ2-5, the V gene TRBV6-6, with D unclear. V lost 2 bases to trimming and J lost 2 bases, with 9 bases between them. This CDR3 is 14 amino acids long. Germline V gene data show CDR1 as MNHNY and CDR2 as SVGAGI (reference sequence). CDR3 bases: TGTGCCAGCAGTTACAGAGGCGGACAAGAGACCCAGTACTTC. This translates into CASSYRGGQETQYF.

This clone was seen a handful of times. DNA of the CDR3: TGCAGCGTTGTACACGGAGGAGCTATTCGCTACACCTTC. Translation: CSVVHGGAIRYTF. The V call is TRBV29-1, the J call TRBJ1-2; D is ambiguous. Germline loops: CDR1 SQVTM, CDR2 ANQGSEA. V lost 4 bases and J lost 9, with 18 bases in between. The CDR3 has 13 residues.

This clone was detected only a few times. The chain couples TRBV29-1 to TRBJ2-7; TRBD1 agrees at 8 bases. CDR3 length: 11 residues. Germline lookup yields CDR1 SQVTM and CDR2 ANQGSEA. The V and J ends lost 6 bases and 5 bases, in that order; junction bases with no gene match: 3. The chain's CDR3 is CSVADRDEQYF. The CDR3 DNA sequence: TGCAGCGTGGCGGACAGGGACGAGCAGTACTTC.

The CDR3 loop is CASSRDQQETQYF. Here the CDR3 DNA reads TGTGCCAGCAGTCGGGACCAACAAGAGACCCAGTACTTC. V usage is TRBV11-1 and J usage is TRBJ2-5; the D call may be TRBD1 or TRBD2 (5 bases each). The V end lost 6 bases, the J end lost 2 bases, and 10 bases lay between the germline ends. Germline V lookup: CDR1 SGHAT, CDR2 FQDESV (reference sequence). This CDR3 comprises 13 residues.

This clone was observed a handful of times. The chain uses TRBV7-2 and TRBJ2-2, with 7 bases lining up with TRBD2. Germline V gene data show CDR1 as SGHTA and CDR2 as FQGNSA. This CDR3 region has 15 residues. Trimming removed 5 bases from V and 1 base from J; junction bases left unmatched: 4. CDR3 DNA sequence: TGTGCCAGCAGCCAGCGGGGAAGGAACACCGGGGAGCTGTTTTTT. It codes for CASSQRGRNTGELFF. The entire variable domain, with the rest obtained from reference TRBV7-2 and TRBJ2-2, is as follows: GAGVSQSPSNKVTEKGKDVELRCDPISGHTALYWYRQSLGQGLEFLIYFQGNSAPDKSGLPSDRFSAERTGGSVSTLTIQRTQQEDSAVYLCASSQRGRNTGELFFGEGSRLTVL.

This clone was detected a few times. The rearrangement links TRBV7-9 to TRBJ2-5; 11 bases match TRBD2. J was trimmed by 2 bases and V by 3 bases; bases with no gene match: 2. CDR3 size: 15 residues. The V gene's germline CDR1 is SEHNR and CDR2 FQNEAQ (reference sequence). As DNA, the CDR3 is TGTGCCAGCAGCTTTACTAGCGGGAGTCAAGAGACCCAGTACTTC. Its translation: CASSFTSGSQETQYF.

At least ten counts were recorded for this clone. The sample has other DNA sequences that encode this CDR3 too. This chain joins TRBV7-2 and TRBJ2-1; the match to TRBD1 covers 7 bases. The CDR3 sequence is 16 residues long. The V and J ends lost 1 base and 4 bases, in that order; junction bases with no gene match: 7. CDR1 and CDR2 (germline): SGHTA, FQGNSA. The CDR3 nucleotides read TGTGCCAGCAGCTTAGGTGGGACAGTTACATACAATGAGCAGTTCTTC. Translated: CASSLGGTVTYNEQFF. Together with reference TRBV7-2 and TRBJ2-1, the CDR3 gives the full variable domain: GAGVSQSPSNKVTEKGKDVELRCDPISGHTALYWYRQSLGQGLEFLIYFQGNSAPDKSGLPSDRFSAERTGGSVSTLTIQRTQQEDSAVYLCASSLGGTVTYNEQFFGPGTRLTVL.

The genes are TRBV11-2 and TRBJ1-5; D remains unclear. The CDR3 runs 15 residues. Trimming left V 1 base short and J 4 bases short, with 11 bases between. Germline V gene data show CDR1 as SGHAT and CDR2 as FQNNGV. CDR3 DNA sequence: TGTGCCAGCAGCTTAGGGACGGCTCCTAATCAGCCCCAGCATTTT. This encodes CASSLGTAPNQPQHF.

This chain joins TRBV30 and TRBJ2-1; possibly TRBD1 for D (6 bases). The ends were cut back, 0 bases at V and 3 bases at J, with 15 bases in the middle. The CDR3 loop spans 16 amino acids. The germline V gene has CDR1 GTSNPN and CDR2 SVGIG (reference sequence). This chain's CDR3 is CAWSVSSGHLYNEQFF. The DNA of the CDR3 is TGTGCCTGGAGTGTGAGTTCGGGACACCTCTACAATGAGCAGTTCTTC.

The table lists this clone with a few counts. The rearrangement links TRBV29-1 to TRBJ1-3, with D perhaps TRBD1 (5 bases). The CDR3 contains 13 residues. The V and J ends lost 4 bases and 0 bases respectively, with 7 bases between them. CDR1 and CDR2 from the germline V gene are SQVTM and ANQGSEA. The CDR3 protein is CSVARASGNTIYF. Written as DNA, the CDR3 is TGCAGCGTTGCCAGGGCCTCTGGAAACACCATATATTTT.

The genes are TRBV30 and TRBJ2-1; TRBD2 aligns across 8 bases. The trim removed 2 bases at V and 9 bases at J, leaving 9 bases unmatched. Per germline, CDR1 GTSNPN and CDR2 SVGIG (reference sequence). The CDR3 totals 14 residues. This CDR3 is CAWSTSGGPFEQFF. In nucleotides, the CDR3 is TGTGCCTGGAGTACCTCGGGAGGGCCGTTTGAGCAGTTCTTC.